This T cell receptor beta chain was documented in a study of blood T cells in healthy people across ages. Next came a second PCR, run for about 7 to 12 cycles, which used a sample-barcoded 5' primer along with a J-beta primer mix. Each of the cDNA molecules was tagged by a template-switch adaptor with 12 random nucleotides. One entry per CDR3 protein, called by TCRdb with MiXCR from the 5' RACE reads. This table holds roughly 930,000 distinct CDR3 sequences, around 48% found once. The CDR3 extends over 14 amino acids. V was pared by 6 bases and J by 7 bases, with 16 bases between. The V and J genes are TRBV12-3 or TRBV12-4 and TRBJ1-5; D is perhaps TRBD1 (6 bases). The receptor was isolated from a man aged 30 to 45 in good health. The sequenced material came from blood. The CDR3 reads CASRSQSQGQPQHF. DNA of the CDR3: TGTGCCAGCAGATCTCAATCACAGGGACAGCCCCAGCATTTT.